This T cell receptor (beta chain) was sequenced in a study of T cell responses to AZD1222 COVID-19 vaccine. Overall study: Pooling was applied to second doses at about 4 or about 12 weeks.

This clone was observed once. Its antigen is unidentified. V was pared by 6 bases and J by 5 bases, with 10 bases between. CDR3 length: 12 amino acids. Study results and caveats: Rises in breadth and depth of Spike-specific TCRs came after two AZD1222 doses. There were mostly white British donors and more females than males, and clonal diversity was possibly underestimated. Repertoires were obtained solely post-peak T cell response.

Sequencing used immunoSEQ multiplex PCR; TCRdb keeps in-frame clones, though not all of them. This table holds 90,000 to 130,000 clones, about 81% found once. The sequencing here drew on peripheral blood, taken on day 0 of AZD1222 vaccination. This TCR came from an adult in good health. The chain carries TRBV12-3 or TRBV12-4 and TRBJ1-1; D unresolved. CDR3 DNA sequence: TGTGCCAGCAGAGCGGGCCAGACTGAAGCTTTCTTT. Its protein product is CASRAGQTEAFF.